This TCR beta chain originates from a study of human T cells and chemical hapten exposure. TCRdb itself ran the RACE reads through MiXCR, one entry per CDR3 protein. The table lists approximately 110,000 distinct CDR3 sequences, under 35% of them singletons. This clonotype was counted only a few times. The antigen remains unidentified. Study results and limitations: Expanded TCRs showed more large CDR3 clusters than pre-sensitization or healthy control sets.

V lost 6 bases and J 1 base, leaving 10 bases between the germline ends. The CDR3 has 14 residues. CDR1 MNHEY and CDR2 SVGEGT come from the germline V gene. Regarding time point: patch test 3, about 24 weeks after DPC sensitization. The treatment is: therapeutic diphenylcyclopropenone sensitization with weekly scalp DPC. This specimen consisted of whole blood, obtained in connection with sensitization to the hapten diphenylcyclopropenone (DPC). The chain employs TRBV6-2 or TRBV6-3 and TRBJ1-3; no reliable D call. The source of this sequence is a man aged 40-49 years with alopecia areata. Some clones in this sample may be carry-over from other donors' samples. In nucleotides, the CDR3 is TGTGCCAGCAGCCTCTCTGGTTCTGGAAACACCATATATTTT. It yields the protein CASSLSGSGNTIYF.